The clone carrying this TCR beta chain was detected a few times. Its antigen remains unknown. V dropped 7 bases and J dropped 7 bases, with 19 bases sitting between them. Germline lookup yields CDR1 SNHLY and CDR2 FYNNEI. The CDR3 consists of 14 residues. Each population that was sorted was more than 95% pure. These data come from a study of beta chain features in type 1 diabetes. Findings and caveats of the study: Type 1 diabetes patients showed fewer insertions and more deletions at VDJ junctions. Significant though moderate, a shortening of TCRB CDR3s appeared in all four CD4+ subsets of Type 1 diabetes patients.

The entirety of the isolated RNA underwent reverse transcription, so expressed TCRB transcripts were sequenced. Measured with immunoSEQ multiplex PCR; TCRdb has only the in-frame clones, and not every one. Of more than 95,000 clones listed, 25% to 35% are singletons. The V call is TRBV2, the J call TRBJ2-5; tentative D call: TRBD2 (6 bases). The sample comprised central memory CD4+ T cells from blood. This clonotype was sampled from a woman under 30 with type 1 diabetes. CDR3 in DNA: TGTGCCAGCATGGAGGCCGCTGTCGGGGGGACCCAGTACTTC. Its protein is CASMEAAVGGTQYF.